This T cell receptor beta chain was profiled in a study of cytomegalovirus exposure and HLA in healthy donors. The sample holds a few counts of this clone. Its antigen is undetermined. Points from the study as a whole: It was shown in a later analysis that HLA-associated TCR beta chains were more clonally expanded than other, equally common chains. Segments of the TCR beta V type were, in most cases, productive about 90% or about 30% of the time in an earlier analysis. Judged likely to be a sequencing artifact was a cluster of highly shared sequence variants. In a later analysis, the majority of CMV-associated beta chains seemingly showed HLA restriction.

This CDR3 region has 14 residues. V was pared by 0 bases and J by 4 bases, with 6 bases between. In germline, CDR1 is SGHVS, CDR2 FQNEAQ. 13 Jbeta primers and 60 Vbeta primers were used for the PCR. TCRdb keeps only in-frame clones here, not all; method: immunoSEQ multiplex PCR. The sample lists fewer than 150,000 clones; 70% to 80% were seen once. The source is a man younger than 40 in good health and CMV-seronegative. Sequenced: PBMCs. The chain combines TRBV7-8 with TRBJ2-2, with TRBD2 as a possible D gene (6 bases). CDR3 residues: CASSLAGGTGELFF. The CDR3 DNA reads as TGTGCCAGCAGCTTAGCCGGGGGCACCGGGGAGCTGTTTTTT.